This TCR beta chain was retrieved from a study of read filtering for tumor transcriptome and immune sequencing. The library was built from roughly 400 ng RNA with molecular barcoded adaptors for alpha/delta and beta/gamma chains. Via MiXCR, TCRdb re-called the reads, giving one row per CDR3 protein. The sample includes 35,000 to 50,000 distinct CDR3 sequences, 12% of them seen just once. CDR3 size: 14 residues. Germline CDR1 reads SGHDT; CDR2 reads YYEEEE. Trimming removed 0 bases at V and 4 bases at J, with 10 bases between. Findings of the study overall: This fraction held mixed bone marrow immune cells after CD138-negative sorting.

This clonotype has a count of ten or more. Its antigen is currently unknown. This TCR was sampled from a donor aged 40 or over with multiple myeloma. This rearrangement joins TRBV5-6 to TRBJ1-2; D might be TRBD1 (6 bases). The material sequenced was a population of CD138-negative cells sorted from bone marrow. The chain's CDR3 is CASSLEQGTYGYTF. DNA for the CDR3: TGTGCCAGCAGCTTGGAACAGGGAACCTATGGCTACACCTTC.